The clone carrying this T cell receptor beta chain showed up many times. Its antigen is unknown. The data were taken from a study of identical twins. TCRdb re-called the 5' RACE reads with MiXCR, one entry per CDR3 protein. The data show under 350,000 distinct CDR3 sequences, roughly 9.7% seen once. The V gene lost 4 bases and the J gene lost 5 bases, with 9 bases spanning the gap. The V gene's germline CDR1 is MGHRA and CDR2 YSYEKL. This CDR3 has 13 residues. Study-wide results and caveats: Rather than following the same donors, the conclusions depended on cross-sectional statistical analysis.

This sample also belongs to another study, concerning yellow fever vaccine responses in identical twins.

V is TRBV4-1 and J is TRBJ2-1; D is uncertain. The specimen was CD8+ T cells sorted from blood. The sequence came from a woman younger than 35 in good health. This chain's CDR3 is CASSPGRDNEQFF. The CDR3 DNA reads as TGCGCCAGCAGCCCTGGCCGAGACAATGAGCAGTTCTTC.